This T cell receptor beta chain was sequenced for a study of vaccination and CD4 T cells after COVID-19. The Oncomine TCR Beta short-read assay sequenced DNA from cultured CD4+ T cells. TCRdb used MiXCR to reprocess the PCR reads, holding one entry per CDR3 protein. The table records about 3,300 distinct CDR3 sequences, 76% of them present only once. Remarks on this clonotype: Its antigen is not identified.

This CDR3 contains 14 residues. The trim removed 1 base at V and 0 bases at J, leaving 0 bases unmatched. Treatment meaning: approximately 9-day PBMC culture with coronavirus spike peptide pools or control peptides (ViraFEST assay). The clonotype was recovered from a human donor who had recovered from COVID-19. The chain couples TRBV12-3 or TRBV12-4 to TRBJ2-7; 7 nucleotides agree with TRBD2. Sequencing used CD4+ T cells from blood, cultured in vitro. The CDR3 sequence: CASSLGGGSYEQYF. The CDR3 DNA follows: TGTGCCAGCAGTTTAGGGGGGGGCTCCTACGAGCAGTACTTC.